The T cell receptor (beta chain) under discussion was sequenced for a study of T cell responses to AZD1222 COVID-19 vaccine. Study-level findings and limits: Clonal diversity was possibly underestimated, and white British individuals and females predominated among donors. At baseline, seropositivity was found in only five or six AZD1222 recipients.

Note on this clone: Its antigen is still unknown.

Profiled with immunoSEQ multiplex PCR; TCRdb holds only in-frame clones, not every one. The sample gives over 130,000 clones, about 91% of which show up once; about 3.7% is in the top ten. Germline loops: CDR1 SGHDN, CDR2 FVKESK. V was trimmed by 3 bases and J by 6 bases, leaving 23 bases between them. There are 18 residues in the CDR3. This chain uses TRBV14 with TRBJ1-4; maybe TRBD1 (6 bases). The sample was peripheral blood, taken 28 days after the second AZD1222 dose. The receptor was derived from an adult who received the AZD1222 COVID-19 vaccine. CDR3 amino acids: CASSHLSGGRDEDEKLFF. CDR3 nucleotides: TGTGCCAGCAGCCACCTCAGCGGGGGCAGGGATGAGGATGAAAAACTGTTTTTT.